A single sample gave rise to the 27 T cell receptor beta chains below, sequenced in a study of read filtering for tumor transcriptome and immune sequencing. Molecular barcoded adaptors covering alpha/delta and beta/gamma chains were used on 400 to 450 ng RNA. Each CDR3 protein gets one entry after TCRdb re-called the reads with MiXCR. This table holds tens of thousands of distinct CDR3 sequences, about a fifth found once. Material for sequencing was a population of CD138-negative cells sorted from bone marrow. The source of these receptors is a donor over 35 with multiple myeloma.

This clonotype showed up many times. This rearrangement joins TRBV5-1 to TRBJ2-3; either TRBD1 or TRBD2 may supply D (5 bases each). The V gene's germline CDR1 is SGHRS and CDR2 YFSETQ. Deletions cut 4 bases from V and 2 bases from J, with 8 bases between. This CDR3 has 13 residues. The CDR3 sequence is CASSGGTTDTQYF. The CDR3 region has the DNA TGCGCCAGCAGCGGTGGGACCACAGATACGCAGTATTTT.

About this clonotype itself: With a much larger clone just one base away, this may be a read error. The rearrangement joins TRBV29-1 to TRBJ1-1, with TRBD1 identical over 10 bases. The CDR3 length is 10 residues. Germline-derived CDR1 and CDR2 are SQVTM and ANQGSEA. The CDR3 sequence is CSARQGAASF. DNA for the CDR3: TGCAGCGCCCGACAGGGGGCCGCTTCCTTT.

This clonotype showed up just a few times. The chain uses TRBV19 and TRBJ1-4, with D perhaps TRBD1 (5 bases). The ends were cut back, 4 bases at V and 7 bases at J, with 10 bases in the middle. This CDR3 contains 13 residues. Germline CDR1 is LNHDA and CDR2 is SQIVND (reference sequence). In nucleotides, the CDR3 is TGTGCCAGTAGTACGACAGACAGTGAAAAACTGTTTTTT. Encoded protein: CASSTTDSEKLFF.

This clonotype showed up just a few times. This chain connects TRBV7-6 to TRBJ2-5, with no clear D. The V gene's germline CDR1 is SGHVS and CDR2 FNYEAQ. The CDR3 sequence is 15 residues long. The V end lost 1 base, the J end lost 3 bases, and 12 bases lay between the germline ends. For the CDR3, the DNA is TGTGCCAGCAGCTTAGTGGGAACCAATGAAGAGACCCAGTACTTC. It is translated as CASSLVGTNEETQYF.

This clonotype ranks as medium-sized. The rearrangement uses TRBV20-1 and TRBJ2-1; D is undetermined. Germline V gives CDR1 DFQATT, CDR2 SNEGSKA (reference sequence). This CDR3 spans 13 amino acids. Trimming left V 1 base short and J 8 bases short, with 12 bases between. CDR3 residues: CSARAPSVDEQFF. In DNA, the CDR3 is TGCAGTGCTAGAGCCCCAAGCGTGGATGAGCAGTTCTTC.

This clonotype came up many times. The V gene is TRBV28, the J gene TRBJ2-5, with no clear D. CDR1 is MDHEN, CDR2 SYDVKM, per germline. The CDR3 spans 13 residues. V dropped 7 bases and J dropped 8 bases, with 17 bases sitting between them. CDR3 amino acids: CASISSDLVTQYF. CDR3 sequence (DNA): TGTGCCAGCATCTCCTCCGACTTGGTTACCCAGTACTTC.

The chain recombines TRBV4-1 with TRBJ1-5; D possibly corresponds to TRBD1 (5 bases). V was cut by 0 bases and J by 9 bases, with 18 bases left in between. CDR3 length: 16 residues. CDR1 MGHRA and CDR2 YSYEKL come from the germline V gene. Written as DNA, the CDR3 is TGCGCCAGCAGCCAAGACGGCAGGGCGGGAATATTGCCCCAGCATTTT. Protein sequence: CASSQDGRAGILPQHF.

This clonotype was recorded many times. CDR3 sequence reads: CASSDRQGVQPQHF. For the CDR3, the DNA is TGTGCCAGCAGTGATAGACAGGGCGTTCAGCCCCAGCATTTT. The chain employs TRBV27 and TRBJ1-5; 7 bases are a match to TRBD1. Germline trimming cut 5 bases from V and 6 bases from J; bases unmatched to any gene: 7. This CDR3 contains 14 residues. From germline, CDR1 is MNHEY and CDR2 SMNVEV (reference sequence).

This clonotype showed up many times. V gene TRBV7-3 combines with J gene TRBJ2-2; TRBD2 matches 9 bases. This CDR3 has 16 amino acids. CDR1 is SGHTA, CDR2 FQGTGA, per germline. The trim removed 5 bases at V and 0 bases at J, leaving 4 bases unmatched. The CDR3 is CASSRLAGANTGELFF. The CDR3 DNA reads as TGTGCCAGCAGCCGATTAGCGGGGGCGAACACCGGGGAGCTGTTTTTT.

Ten or more counts support this clonotype. J is TRBJ2-2 and V is TRBV7-9; no definite D call. V was clipped by 6 bases and J by 4 bases, with 12 bases between them. The CDR3 consists of 14 residues. Germline-derived CDR1 and CDR2 are SEHNR and FQNEAQ (reference sequence). Here the CDR3 DNA reads TGTGCCAGCAGGCTGGCCCACTTCACCGGGGAGCTGTTTTTT. This sequence encodes CASRLAHFTGELFF.

The chain couples TRBV20-1 to TRBJ2-7, with 9 bases identical to TRBD2. The junction had 6 bases not matched to a gene; V was cut back by 6 bases and J by 3 bases. In germline, CDR1 is DFQATT, CDR2 SNEGSKA (reference sequence). The CDR3 runs 13 residues. The CDR3 bases are TGCAGTGCCCGGGGACTAGCCGACTACGAGCAGTACTTC. Translation gives CSARGLADYEQYF.

Remarks on this clonotype: A clone one base away is much larger, so this may be a read error. This chain joins TRBV28 and TRBJ1-5; TRBD1 matches 8 bases. V trimming: 10 bases; J trimming: 2 bases; junction bases outside the gene matches: 7. The CDR3 consists of 14 residues. Germline CDR1 MDHEN, CDR2 SYDVKM. CDR3 coding DNA: TGTGCCAACGGACAGGGATCAGGCAATCAGCCCCAGCATTTT. It encodes CANGQGSGNQPQHF.

The sample holds many counts of this clonotype. The chain joins TRBV2 to TRBJ1-2, with 7 positions matching TRBD1. This CDR3 is built from 14 residues. V shed 6 bases and J 3 bases; nucleotides not matched to a gene: 7. Germline values: CDR1 SNHLY, CDR2 FYNNEI. The CDR3 region has the DNA TGTGCCAGCAGAGCAGGGGGTCTCGACTATGGCTACACCTTC. This gives the protein CASRAGGLDYGYTF.

As regards this clonotype: With a much larger clone just one base away, this may be a read error. This chain connects TRBV5-5 to TRBJ2-1, with a possible D match to TRBD2 (6 bases). This CDR3 contains 15 residues. V lost 0 bases and J 7 bases, leaving 14 bases between the germline ends. Germline CDR1 reads SGHKS; CDR2 reads YYEKEE (reference sequence). CDR3 sequence: CASSLVASVTNEQFF. For the CDR3, the DNA is TGTGCCAGCAGCTTGGTGGCTAGCGTGACTAATGAGCAGTTCTTC.

This clonotype was counted a few times. The V and J genes are TRBV29-1 and TRBJ2-7, with D hard to call. Trimming removed 4 bases at V and 3 bases at J, with 10 bases between. The CDR3 length is 12 residues. In germline, CDR1 is SQVTM, CDR2 ANQGSEA. CDR3 sequence (DNA): TGCAGCGTTGCTAAGCCAGGCTACGAGCAGTACTTC. Translated, it gives CSVAKPGYEQYF.

This clonotype was detected ten times or more. The chain joins TRBV5-1 to TRBJ2-1; 7 positions agree with TRBD1. J lost 15 bases, V lost 4 bases, and 16 bases had no gene match. Germline CDR1 is SGHRS and CDR2 is YFSETQ. The CDR3 extends over 14 amino acids. The chain's CDR3 is CASSTGNRQGRAFF. Here the CDR3 DNA reads TGCGCCAGCAGCACCGGGAATCGACAGGGCAGAGCGTTCTTC.

In the case of this clonotype: This probably arose from a read error, given a far larger clone one base away. The chain has TRBV6-5 and TRBJ2-1; 7 nucleotides align to TRBD2. This CDR3 region has 14 residues. CDR1 and CDR2 from the germline V gene are MNHEY and SVGAGI. This chain's CDR3 is CASSAAGTYNEQLF. DNA for the CDR3: TGTGCCAGCAGTGCAGCGGGAACCTACAATGAGCAGCTCTTC.

The table lists this clonotype with many counts. CDR3 nucleotides: TGCAGCGTTGTCCAGCGTGGGGAGACCCAGTACTTC. As protein: CSVVQRGETQYF. This chain joins TRBV29-1 and TRBJ2-5, with D hard to call. This CDR3 has 12 residues. Germline CDR1 and CDR2: SQVTM and ANQGSEA. V lost 4 bases and J 5 bases, leaving 11 bases between the germline ends.

On this clonotype itself: Just one base apart from a much larger clone, this may be a read error. The conserved phenylalanine or tryptophan normally closing the CDR3 is absent here, so this likely arose from a read error. CDR3 protein: CASSQLTSGGFSGELFL. The CDR3 nucleotides are TGTGCCAGCAGTCAATTAACTAGCGGGGGATTTTCCGGGGAGCTGTTTCTT. The rearrangement links TRBV12-3 or TRBV12-4 to TRBJ2-2; 11 bases agree with TRBD2. The trim removed 5 bases at V and 6 bases at J, leaving 11 bases unmatched. The CDR3 is made up of 17 amino acids.

This clonotype was found many times. This rearrangement joins TRBV7-8 to TRBJ2-3; no reliable D call. Trimming pared 8 bases from V and 4 bases from J, leaving 7 bases between. Germline V gene data show CDR1 as SGHVS and CDR2 as FQNEAQ. The CDR3 is made up of 11 amino acids. CDR3 sequence reads: CASGFPDTQYF. The CDR3 DNA reads as TGTGCCAGCGGATTTCCAGATACGCAGTATTTT.

This clonotype was recorded at least ten times. The rearrangement links TRBV4-1 to TRBJ2-7; D call uncertain. The germline gives CDR1 MGHRA, CDR2 YSYEKL. Between the trimmed V and J ends, which lost 3 bases and 5 bases, there was a span of 11 bases. This CDR3 is built from 13 residues. CDR3 in amino acids: CASSHLLVNEQYF. The CDR3 nucleotides read TGCGCCAGCAGCCACTTGCTCGTCAACGAGCAGTACTTC.

In regard to this clonotype: This may stem from a read error, because a much larger clone lies one nucleotide away. J is TRBJ2-3 and V is TRBV11-2; TRBD2 matches 7 bases. This CDR3 spans 15 amino acids. Germline V CDR1 and CDR2: SGHAT, FQNNGV. The CDR3 spells CGSSPRDYRADTQYF. The CDR3 DNA follows: TGTGGCAGCAGCCCCCGGGACTACCGAGCAGATACGCAGTATTTT. Filled out from reference TRBV11-2 and TRBJ2-3, the complete variable domain reads EAGVAQSPRYKIIEKRQSVAFWCNPISGHATLYWYQQILGQGPKLLIQFQNNGVVDDSQLPKDRFSAERLKGVDSTLKIQPAKLEDSAVYLCGSSPRDYRADTQYFGPGTRLTVL.

The chain joins TRBV5-1 to TRBJ2-3; maybe TRBD1 (6 bases). The CDR3 contains 13 residues. Deletions cut 5 bases from V and 1 base from J, with 8 bases between. Per germline, CDR1 SGHRS and CDR2 YFSETQ. CDR3 sequence reads: CASRYRGTDTQYF. CDR3 DNA sequence: TGCGCCAGCAGATACAGGGGCACAGATACGCAGTATTTT.

This clonotype came up many times. This chain links TRBV27 with TRBJ2-1, with D unclear. The germline V and J ends were trimmed by 3 bases and 6 bases, with 15 bases remaining between them. The germline V gene has CDR1 MNHEY and CDR2 SMNVEV (reference sequence). This CDR3 has 15 amino acids. In DNA form, the CDR3 reads TGTGCCAGCAGTTTGAGAAGTTCGGCAGGCAATGAGCAGTTCTTC. Translating it yields CASSLRSSAGNEQFF.

With respect to this clonotype: Without the conserved terminal phenylalanine or tryptophan, this CDR3 likely stems from a read error. CDR3 nucleotide sequence: TGCAGTGCTGGCGCCGGGAAGAACGATGAGCAGTTCTCC. This sequence encodes CSAGAGKNDEQFS. This chain links TRBV20-1 with TRBJ2-1, with D tentatively TRBD2 (5 bases). Germline V lookup: CDR1 DFQATT, CDR2 SNEGSKA (reference sequence). Trimming cost V 5 bases and J 8 bases, with 16 bases left between them. The CDR3 spans 13 residues.

In this sample, this clonotype turned up many times. J is TRBJ2-1 and V is TRBV12-3 or TRBV12-4; D is uncertain. The CDR3 sequence is 14 residues long. V was cut by 2 bases and J by 3 bases, with 8 bases left in between. The CDR3 loop reads CASSLNSIYNEQFF. In DNA, the CDR3 is TGTGCCAGCAGTTTAAATAGTATCTACAATGAGCAGTTCTTC.

This clonotype was detected many times. The chain has TRBV12-3 or TRBV12-4 and TRBJ1-5; 9 bases are a match to TRBD1. The V segment lost 6 bases and the J segment 5 bases; nucleotides outside the gene matches: 8. The CDR3 runs to 15 residues. The CDR3 region has the DNA TGTGCCAGCAGCGCCGGGACAGGGTTTCATCAGCCCCAGCATTTT. Translated, it gives CASSAGTGFHQPQHF.